The clone carrying this T cell receptor beta chain was counted a few times. Its matching antigen is unknown. This specimen belongs to a study of CD8+ T cells in alopecia areata. On the study more broadly: Treated patients were given oral tofacitinib, which was dosed at 5 to 10 mg twice daily. Study observations and caveats: Scalp and blood samples kept many expanded lesional clones throughout tofacitinib. Tofacitinib produced a significant decrease in scalp clonality and in expanded CD8+ clones among the top 100.

Extraction of RNA preceded its reverse transcription into cDNA, which served as the sequencing template. The repertoire was sequenced with immunoSEQ multiplex PCR; TCRdb's copy has only in-frame clones and lacks some. The data show some 190,000 clones, approximately 50% seen once. Treatment: oral pan-JAK inhibitor, 5-10 mg twice daily. Punch biopsies of lesional scalp, plus peripheral blood, were taken from alopecia areata patients. From germline, CDR1 is MGHDK and CDR2 SYGVNS. This CDR3 is 13 amino acids long. Between the trimmed V and J ends, which lost 3 bases and 7 bases, there was a span of 7 bases.

This TCR was recovered from a human donor with alopecia areata. The sample consisted of CD8+ T cells sorted from blood, taken around week 52, from a patient treated with tofacitinib. The V call is TRBV25-1, the J call TRBJ1-6; D is undetermined. The CDR3 region has the DNA TGTGCCAGCAGTGATCCTCGGAATTCACCCCTCCACTTT. It yields the protein CASSDPRNSPLHF.